Below, one TCR beta chain is given with its context. Its antigen is unidentified. Its ends do not fully match the called genes, so a read error is possible. Some clones are missing from TCRdb's copy, which holds only in-frame ones; the method was immunoSEQ multiplex PCR. This table has approximately 80,000 clones, 75% to 95% appearing once. Cycle 7 day 1, cycle 4 day 1, and baseline were the timepoints at which blood was sampled. This record belongs to a study of OX40 agonist ivuxolimab in advanced cancers. Across the study: Prior anti-PD-1, anti-PD-L1 or anti-CTLA-4 therapy did not bar entry, and approximately 43% had some. Study-wide points: Compared with others, partial responders at 0.1-3.0 mg/kg displayed clonal expansion among the lowest. Among some nonresponders, normalized T-cell clonal expansion was also low.

Germline lookup yields CDR1 MDHEN and CDR2 SYDVKM. This CDR3 comprises 13 residues. This sequence was found in an adult with an advanced solid tumor such as melanoma, head and neck, liver or kidney cancer. The chain recombines TRBV28 with TRBJ1-5; no clear D. The sequencing used CD4+ or CD8+ T cells sorted from blood, collected in a trial of the OX40 agonist ivuxolimab. Here the CDR3 reads CASSPAGVQPQHF. The CDR3, as DNA: TGTGCTAGCAGTCCTGCCGGGGTTCAGCCCCAGCATTTT.